Below, one T cell receptor beta chain is given with its context. Its specificity is unknown. CDR1 is SGHVS, CDR2 FQNEAQ, per germline. Deletions cut 1 base from V and 1 base from J, with 11 bases between. This CDR3 is built from 16 residues. PCR amplification relied on 60 Vbeta primers (plus 13 Jbeta primers). Clones were sequenced by immunoSEQ multiplex PCR, and TCRdb holds only the in-frame ones, with some missing. In the table there are about 130,000 clones, approximately 78% of which are singletons. The record originates from a study of cytomegalovirus exposure and HLA in healthy donors. Study-level findings and limits: About 87% or about 30% of the time was how often most TCR beta V segments were productive, according to an earlier analysis. High specificity and sensitivity for cytomegalovirus status were reported for the classifier.

This sequence joins TRBV7-8 and TRBJ1-3, with D unresolved. The sequenced sample was PBMCs. The origin of this receptor is a female donor in good health and CMV-seronegative. The CDR3 DNA follows: TGTGCCAGCAGCTTAGTCCAGGTCCTTTCTGGAAACACCATATATTTT. Translating gives CASSLVQVLSGNTIYF.